This TCR beta chain was recorded in a study of T-cell reconstitution after alpha-beta-depleted transplantation in children. Researchers prepared the TCRbeta library using unique molecular identifiers, the study reports. MiXCR was run by TCRdb on the PCR reads, yielding one entry per CDR3 protein. The sample has some 75,000 distinct CDR3 sequences, about 7% seen once. Deletions cut 7 bases from V and 9 bases from J, with 22 bases between. Germline values: CDR1 MNHEY, CDR2 SVGEGT. CDR3 size: 15 residues. The sample holds a few counts of this clonotype. This receptor was obtained from a human donor who donated a stem cell graft to a child with acute lymphoblastic leukemia. The starting material was PBMCs from the stem cell graft donor, obtained from the stem cell graft. The rearrangement uses TRBV6-2 or TRBV6-3 and TRBJ2-1; unclear D gene. The CDR3 coding sequence is TGTGCCAGCACCTCCGGGCCCACGACTGGCAGTGAGCAGTTCTTC. Protein product: CASTSGPTTGSEQFF.